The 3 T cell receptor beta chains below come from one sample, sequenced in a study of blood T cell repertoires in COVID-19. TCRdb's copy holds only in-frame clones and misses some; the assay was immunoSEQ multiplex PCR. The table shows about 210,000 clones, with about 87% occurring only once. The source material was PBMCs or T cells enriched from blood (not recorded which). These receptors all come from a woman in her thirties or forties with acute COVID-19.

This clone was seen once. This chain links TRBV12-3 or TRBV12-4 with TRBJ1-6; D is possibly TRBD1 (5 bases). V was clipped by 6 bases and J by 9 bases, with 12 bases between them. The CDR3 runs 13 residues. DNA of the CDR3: TGTGCCAGCAGCCGTGGAGGGGTTTCACCCCTCCACTTT. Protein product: CASSRGGVSPLHF.

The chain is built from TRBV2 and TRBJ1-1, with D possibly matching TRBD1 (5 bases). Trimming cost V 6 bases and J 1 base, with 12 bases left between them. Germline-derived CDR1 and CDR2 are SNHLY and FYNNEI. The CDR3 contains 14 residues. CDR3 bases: TGTGCCAGCAGCCTCACTGGACAGAACACTGAAGCTTTCTTT. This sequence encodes CASSLTGQNTEAFF.

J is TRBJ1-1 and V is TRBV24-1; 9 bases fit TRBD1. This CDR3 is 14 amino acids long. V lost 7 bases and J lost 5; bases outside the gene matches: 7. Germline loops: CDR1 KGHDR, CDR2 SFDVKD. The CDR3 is CATRLGQGGTEAFF. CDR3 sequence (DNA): TGTGCCACCAGGCTGGGACAGGGAGGGACTGAAGCTTTCTTT.